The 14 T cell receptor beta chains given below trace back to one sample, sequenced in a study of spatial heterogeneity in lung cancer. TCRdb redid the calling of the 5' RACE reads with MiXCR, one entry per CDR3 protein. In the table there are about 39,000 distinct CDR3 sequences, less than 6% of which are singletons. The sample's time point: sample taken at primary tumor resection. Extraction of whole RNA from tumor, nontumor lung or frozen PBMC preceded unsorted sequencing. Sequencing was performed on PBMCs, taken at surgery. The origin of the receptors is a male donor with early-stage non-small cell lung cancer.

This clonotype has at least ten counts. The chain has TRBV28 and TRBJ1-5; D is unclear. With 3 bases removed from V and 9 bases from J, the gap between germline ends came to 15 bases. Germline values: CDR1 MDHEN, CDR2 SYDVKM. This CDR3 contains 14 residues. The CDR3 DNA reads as TGTGCCAGCAGTTTTGTTACAGACTTTTGGCCCCAGCATTTT. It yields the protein CASSFVTDFWPQHF.

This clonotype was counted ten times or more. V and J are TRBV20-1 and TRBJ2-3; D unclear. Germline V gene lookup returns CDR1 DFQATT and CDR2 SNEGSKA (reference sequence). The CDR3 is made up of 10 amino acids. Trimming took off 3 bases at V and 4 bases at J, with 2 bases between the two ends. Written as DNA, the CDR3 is TGCAGTGCTAGTGCAGATACGCAGTATTTT. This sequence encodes CSASADTQYF.

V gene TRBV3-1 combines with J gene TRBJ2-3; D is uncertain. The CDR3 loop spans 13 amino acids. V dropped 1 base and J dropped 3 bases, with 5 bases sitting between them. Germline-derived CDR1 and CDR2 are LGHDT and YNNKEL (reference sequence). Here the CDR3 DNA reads TGTGCCAGCAGCCAAGGCGGTACAGATACGCAGTATTTT. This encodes CASSQGGTDTQYF.

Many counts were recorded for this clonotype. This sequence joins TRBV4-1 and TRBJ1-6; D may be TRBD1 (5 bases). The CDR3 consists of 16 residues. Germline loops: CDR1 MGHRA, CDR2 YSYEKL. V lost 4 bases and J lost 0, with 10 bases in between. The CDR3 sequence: CASSLYRTSYNSPLHF. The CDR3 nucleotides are TGCGCCAGCAGCCTTTACAGGACCTCCTATAATTCACCCCTCCACTTT.

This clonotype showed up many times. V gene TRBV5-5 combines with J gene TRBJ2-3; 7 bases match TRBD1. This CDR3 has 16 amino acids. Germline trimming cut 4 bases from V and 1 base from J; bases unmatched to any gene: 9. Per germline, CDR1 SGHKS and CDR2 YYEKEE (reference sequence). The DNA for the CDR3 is TGTGCCAGCAGCCTCTCCGGGACAGTTGGCACAGATACGCAGTATTTT. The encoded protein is CASSLSGTVGTDTQYF.

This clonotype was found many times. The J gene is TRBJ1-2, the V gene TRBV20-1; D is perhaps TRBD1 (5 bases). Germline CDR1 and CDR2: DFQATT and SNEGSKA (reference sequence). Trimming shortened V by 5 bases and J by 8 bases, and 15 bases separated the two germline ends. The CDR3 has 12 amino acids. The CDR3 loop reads CSASDTGLGYTF. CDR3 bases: TGCAGTGCTTCGGACACGGGCCTCGGCTACACCTTC.

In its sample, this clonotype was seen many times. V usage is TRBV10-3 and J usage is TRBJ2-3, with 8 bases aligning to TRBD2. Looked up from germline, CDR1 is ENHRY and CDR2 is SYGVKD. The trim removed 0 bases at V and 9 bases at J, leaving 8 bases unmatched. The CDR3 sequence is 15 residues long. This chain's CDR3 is CAISESSGAAGTQYF. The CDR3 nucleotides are TGTGCCATCAGTGAGTCTAGCGGGGCCGCGGGGACGCAGTATTTT.

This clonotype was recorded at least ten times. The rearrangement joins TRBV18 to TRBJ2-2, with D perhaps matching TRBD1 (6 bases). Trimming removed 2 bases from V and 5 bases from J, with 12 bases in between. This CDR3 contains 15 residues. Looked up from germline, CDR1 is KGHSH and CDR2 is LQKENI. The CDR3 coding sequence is TGTGCCAGCTCACCATCGCAGGGGCGAACCGGGGAGCTGTTTTTT. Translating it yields CASSPSQGRTGELFF.

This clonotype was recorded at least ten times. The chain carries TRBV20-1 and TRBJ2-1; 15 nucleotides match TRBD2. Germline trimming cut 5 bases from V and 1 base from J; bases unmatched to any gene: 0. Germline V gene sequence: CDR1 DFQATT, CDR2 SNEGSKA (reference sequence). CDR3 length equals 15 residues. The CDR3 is CSAGLAGGSYNEQFF. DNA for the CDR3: TGCAGTGCTGGACTAGCGGGGGGGTCCTACAATGAGCAGTTCTTC.

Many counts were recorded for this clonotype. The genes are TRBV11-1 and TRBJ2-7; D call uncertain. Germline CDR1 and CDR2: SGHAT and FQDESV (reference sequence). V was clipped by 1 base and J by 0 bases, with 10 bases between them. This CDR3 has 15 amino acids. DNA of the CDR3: TGTGCCAGCAGCTTAGGTCACGCAACCTCCTACGAGCAGTACTTC. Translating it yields CASSLGHATSYEQYF.

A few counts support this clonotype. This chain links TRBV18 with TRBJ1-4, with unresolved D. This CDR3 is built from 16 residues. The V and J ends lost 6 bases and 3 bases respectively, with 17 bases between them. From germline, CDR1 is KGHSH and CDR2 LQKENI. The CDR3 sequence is CASSPIWRESNEKLFF. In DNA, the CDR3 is TGTGCCAGCTCCCCGATATGGCGGGAATCTAATGAAAAACTGTTTTTT.

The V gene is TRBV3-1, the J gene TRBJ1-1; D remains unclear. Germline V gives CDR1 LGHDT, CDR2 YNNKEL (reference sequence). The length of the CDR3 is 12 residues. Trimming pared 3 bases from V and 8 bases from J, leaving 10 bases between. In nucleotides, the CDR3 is TGTGCCAGCAGCCACCCCAGGTCGGAAGCTTTCTTT. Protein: CASSHPRSEAFF.

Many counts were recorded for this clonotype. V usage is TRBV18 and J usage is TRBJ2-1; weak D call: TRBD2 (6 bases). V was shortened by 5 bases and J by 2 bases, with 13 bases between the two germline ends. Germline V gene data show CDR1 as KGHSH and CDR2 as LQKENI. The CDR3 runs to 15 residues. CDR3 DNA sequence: TGTGCCAGCTCAACCGGGACTGTGACCTACAATGAGCAGTTCTTC. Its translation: CASSTGTVTYNEQFF.

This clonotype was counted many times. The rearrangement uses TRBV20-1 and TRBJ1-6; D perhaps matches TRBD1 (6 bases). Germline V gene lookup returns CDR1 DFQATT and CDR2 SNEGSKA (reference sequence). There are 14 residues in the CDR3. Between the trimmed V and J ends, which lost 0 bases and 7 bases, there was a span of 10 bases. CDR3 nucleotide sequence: TGCAGTGCTAGAGATTACAGGGACAATTCACCCCTCCACTTT. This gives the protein CSARDYRDNSPLHF.